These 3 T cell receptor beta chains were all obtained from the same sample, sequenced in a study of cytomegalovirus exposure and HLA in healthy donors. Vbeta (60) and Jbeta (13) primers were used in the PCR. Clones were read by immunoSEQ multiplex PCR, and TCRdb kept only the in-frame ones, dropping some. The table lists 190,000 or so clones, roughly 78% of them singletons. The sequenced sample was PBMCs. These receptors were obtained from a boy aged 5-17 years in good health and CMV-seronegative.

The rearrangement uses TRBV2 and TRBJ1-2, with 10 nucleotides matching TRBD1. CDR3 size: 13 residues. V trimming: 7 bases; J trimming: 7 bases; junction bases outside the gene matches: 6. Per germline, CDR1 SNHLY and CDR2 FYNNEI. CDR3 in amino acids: CASNKGQGLGYTF. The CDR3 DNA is TGTGCCAGCAATAAGGGACAGGGGCTTGGCTACACCTTC.

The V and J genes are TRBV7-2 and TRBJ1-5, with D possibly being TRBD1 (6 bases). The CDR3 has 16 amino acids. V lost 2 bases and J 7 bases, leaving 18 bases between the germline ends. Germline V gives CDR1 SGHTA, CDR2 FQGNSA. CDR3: CASSLNLGAGGQPQHF. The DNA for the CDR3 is TGTGCCAGCAGCTTAAATTTAGGGGCTGGGGGCCAGCCCCAGCATTTT.

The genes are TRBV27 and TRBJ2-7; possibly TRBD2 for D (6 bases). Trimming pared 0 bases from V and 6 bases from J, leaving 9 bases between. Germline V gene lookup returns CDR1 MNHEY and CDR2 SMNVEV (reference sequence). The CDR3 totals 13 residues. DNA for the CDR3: TGTGCCAGCAGTTTATCCGGGGGTTCCGAGCAGTACTTC. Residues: CASSLSGGSEQYF.